This T cell receptor beta chain was profiled in a study of blood T cell repertoires in COVID-19. This table comes from immunoSEQ multiplex PCR, and its TCRdb copy is limited to in-frame clones, with some not included. The table lists approximately 140,000 clones, approximately 84% of them singletons, with under 2.5% in the top ten. This clone was detected only once. After removal of 0 bases from V and 1 base from J, the junction contained 3 bases not matched to a gene. Germline lookup yields CDR1 SGDLS and CDR2 YYNGEE. There are 16 residues in the CDR3. This sequence originates from a man aged 65-85 years with acute or convalescent COVID-19. Sequencing used peripheral blood. The chain joins TRBV9 to TRBJ2-2; 7 bases match TRBD2. CDR3 DNA: TGTGCCAGCAGCGTAGGCGGACTAGTGAACACCGGGGAGCTGTTTTTT. Its translation: CASSVGGLVNTGELFF.